The sequence of this T cell receptor (beta chain) was determined in a study of blood T cell repertoires in COVID-19. Study background: Material from acute and convalescent COVID-19 was sourced from the United States, Italy and Spain.

This clone has a handful of counts. The CDR3 runs 16 residues. Germline-derived CDR1 and CDR2 are LGHDT and YNNKEL (reference sequence). V lost 4 bases, J lost 0 bases, and 15 bases lay in between. The table came from immunoSEQ multiplex PCR; TCRdb's copy has only in-frame clones and leaves some out. There are 200,000 or so clones in the sample; 80% to 90% occur only once, and about 11% lies in the top ten. This receptor was identified in an elderly woman with COVID-19, enrolled during active disease. The sequencing input was peripheral blood. J is TRBJ1-1 and V is TRBV3-1 (or the pseudogene TRBV3-2), with unresolved D. CDR3 coding DNA: TGTGCCAGCAGCCCCCACGGGTCCGGGATGAACACTGAAGCTTTCTTT. It codes for CASSPHGSGMNTEAFF.